The rows below give T cell receptor beta chains drawn from one sample of a study of identifying expanded T cells in peripheral blood. Here immunoSEQ multiplex PCR was the method, and the copy in TCRdb shows in-frame clones only, minus some. The sample includes some 65,000 clones, approximately 83% of them seen just once. Sequenced input: blood. Source of these receptors: a person aged 18 to 70 in good health. Both conserved end residues are part of each CDR3. The D gene is left open where the match is weak. Clone sizes are given selectively: once, few, many, or a class where the clone is expanded.

d_gene	v_gene	j_gene	abundance	CDR3nt	CDR3aa
TRBD1	TRBV30	TRBJ1-1	-	TGTGCCGCGTTCCAGGGGGGGAACACTGAAGCTTTCTTT	CAAFQGGNTEAFF
-	TRBV4-1	TRBJ1-1	-	TGCGCCAGCAGCCTTTCGGACCGAGGAACTGAAGCTTTCTTT	CASSLSDRGTEAFF
-	TRBV10-3	TRBJ2-7	few	TGTGCCATCAGCACAGGCTACGAGCAGTACTTC	CAISTGYEQYF
-	TRBV7-2	TRBJ2-1	-	TGTGCCAGCAGCCCCCTAGGGCCAACCTACAATGAGCAGTTCTTC	CASSPLGPTYNEQFF
TRBD2	TRBV11-2	TRBJ2-1	-	TGTGCCAGCAGCTTAGATGCGGGAGGGCCTGGGAATGAGCAGTTCTTC	CASSLDAGGPGNEQFF
TRBD1	TRBV5-1	TRBJ2-7	-	TGCGCCAGCAGCAGAGGGACAGTCAACGAGCAGTACTTC	CASSRGTVNEQYF
-	TRBV5-5	TRBJ1-5	-	TGTGCCAGCAGCTTGGTGGCGGCTCAATCAGCCCAGCATTTT	CASSLVAAQSAQHF
TRBD1	TRBV9	TRBJ1-2	few	TGTGCCAGCAGCGTAGTAGCAGGGGGCAGTGGCTACACCTTC	CASSVVAGGSGYTF
-	TRBV11-2	TRBJ1-3	-	TGTGCCAGCAGCTTTCGGGGGATCTCTGGAAACACCATATATTTT	CASSFRGISGNTIYF
TRBD1	TRBV27	TRBJ2-1	-	TGTGCCAGTAAAAACGACAGGGCAAGCTCCTACAATGAGCAGTTCTTC	CASKNDRASSYNEQFF
TRBD1	TRBV7-9	TRBJ1-4	-	TGTGCCACGAGACAGGGCGCTGCAACTAATGAAAAACTGTTTTTT	CATRQGAATNEKLFF
-	TRBV7-3	TRBJ2-3	-	TGTGCCAGCAGCGAATACTACGGAGGAGATACGCAGTATTTT	CASSEYYGGDTQYF
-	TRBV18	TRBJ2-1	-	TGTGCCAGCTCCCATGTTAAATTCAGGGAATCCTTGGGCAATGAGCAGTTCTTC	CASSHVKFRESLGNEQFF
-	TRBV27	TRBJ2-3	-	TGTGCCAGCAGTTTATCGACCCGCGGAGATACGCAGTATTTT	CASSLSTRGDTQYF
-	TRBV5-1	TRBJ1-4	-	TGCGCCAGCAGCTTTGACAGCTTTAATGAAAAACTGTTTTTT	CASSFDSFNEKLFF
TRBD2	TRBV7-2	TRBJ2-1	-	TGTGCCAGCAGTAGCGGGAGGGCGAACAATGAGCAGTTCTTC	CASSSGRANNEQFF
-	TRBV28	TRBJ2-6	-	TGTGCCAGCAGTTTCAGGGGAGCTGGGGCCAACGTCCTGACTTTC	CASSFRGAGANVLTF
-	TRBV30	TRBJ2-3	-	TGTGCCTGGGGCCCCTGGAGCACAGATACGCAGTATTTT	CAWGPWSTDTQYF
-	TRBV14	TRBJ2-7	medium-sized	TGTGCCAGCAGCCAAGGACGGGCAGGGTTTGGCGAGCAGTACTTC	CASSQGRAGFGEQYF
-	TRBV25-1	TRBJ1-1	-	TGTGCCAGCAGCGGACTTGGGAACACTGAAGCTTTCTTT	CASSGLGNTEAFF
-	TRBV7-2	TRBJ1-5	medium-sized	TGTGCCAGCAGCTCGCTAGGGGGATTTAGTCAGCCCCAGCATTTT	CASSSLGGFSQPQHF
TRBD1	TRBV12-5	TRBJ2-5	-	TGTGCTAGTGGTTCAACCGGGACAGGGTGGCGAGAGACCCAGTACTTC	CASGSTGTGWRETQYF
-	TRBV10-3	TRBJ2-5	-	TGTGCCACGCAGGGATCCGGCGAGACCCAGTACTTC	CATQGSGETQYF
-	TRBV10-3	TRBJ1-2	-	TGTGCCATCAGTGAGGGAAAAGCGGGAGGCTACACCTTC	CAISEGKAGGYTF
TRBD1	TRBV6-5	TRBJ2-1	-	TGTGCCAGCAGTCACGGACAGGGGTTTAGGAATGAGCAGTTCTTC	CASSHGQGFRNEQFF
-	TRBV6-1	TRBJ1-1	-	TGTGCCAGCAGTCAAGGAGGCGCGAGGGCTTTCTTT	CASSQGGARAFF
TRBD2	TRBV7-2	TRBJ2-3	-	TGTGCCAGCAGCTTAAACAGACTAGCGGGTAGCACAGATACGCAGTATTTT	CASSLNRLAGSTDTQYF
-	TRBV2	TRBJ1-6	-	TGTGCCAGCAGTGAAATGGGTTGGGAGGGGACAAATAATTCACCCCTCCACTTT	CASSEMGWEGTNNSPLHF
-	TRBV7-8	TRBJ2-1	-	TGTGCCAGCAGCTTAGGCCTAGGGGCTTCCTACAATGAGCAGTTCTTC	CASSLGLGASYNEQFF
-	TRBV2	TRBJ1-5	few	TGTGCCAGCAGTGATAATAGCAATCAGCCCCAGCATTTT	CASSDNSNQPQHF
TRBD2	TRBV11-1	TRBJ2-1	-	TGTGCCAGCAGCCGGACTAGCGGGGGGAAGGAATTCTTC	CASSRTSGGKEFF
TRBD1	TRBV7-2	TRBJ2-5	-	TGTGCCAGCAGCTTGGACAGGGGTAGGGAGACCCAGTACTTC	CASSLDRGRETQYF
TRBD2	TRBV15	TRBJ2-5	-	TGTGCCACCAGCAAAGGAGGGACTACGCAAGAGACCCAGTACTTC	CATSKGGTTQETQYF
-	TRBV7-9	TRBJ2-1	-	TGTGCCAGCAGCTTAGTACCTGACAATGAGCAGTTCTTC	CASSLVPDNEQFF
-	TRBV7-8	TRBJ1-3	-	TGTGCCAGCAGCTTAGTTTCGGGCTCTGGAAACACCATATATTTT	CASSLVSGSGNTIYF
-	TRBV5-1	TRBJ2-7	-	TGCGCCAGCAGCCAAGTCAGCAGGGGAAGCGAGCAGTACTTC	CASSQVSRGSEQYF
-	TRBV6-4	TRBJ2-3	-	TGTGCCAGCAGTGAGTCCCAGGGAAGTACGCAGTATTTT	CASSESQGSTQYF
-	TRBV7-6	TRBJ2-5	-	TGTGCCAGCAGGCAACAGGGAGAGGAGACCCAGTACTTC	CASRQQGEETQYF
-	TRBV19	TRBJ1-4	once	TGTGCCAGTAGCCTAGGGGCAACTAATGAAAAACTGTTTTTT	CASSLGATNEKLFF
-	TRBV4-3	TRBJ2-4	few	TGCGCCAGCAGCCCCCGGTTAGCCAAAAACATTCAGTACTTC	CASSPRLAKNIQYF
-	TRBV18	TRBJ1-5	-	TGTGCCAGCTCACTGAACCAGGTGGGGTTAGGCCAGCCCCAGCATTTT	CASSLNQVGLGQPQHF
-	TRBV28	TRBJ2-3	-	TGTGCCAGCAGTTCCCCTGGTGTGACAGATACGCAGTATTTT	CASSSPGVTDTQYF
TRBD1	TRBV6-5	TRBJ1-4	few	TGTGCCAGCAGTTATACGACAGGGGGACGAGAAAAACTGTTTTTT	CASSYTTGGREKLFF
TRBD2	TRBV11-3	TRBJ2-1	-	TGTGCCAGCAGCTTATTTCTGACTAGCGGGAGTAGCTATGAGCAGTTCTTC	CASSLFLTSGSSYEQFF
-	TRBV6-6	TRBJ2-7	once	TGTGCCAGCAGTTACCCCCGGGGAGCTTCCTACGAGCAGTACTTC	CASSYPRGASYEQYF
-	TRBV19	TRBJ1-2	once	TGTGCCAGTAGTATAAACAGAGACTATGGCTACACCTTC	CASSINRDYGYTF
TRBD2	TRBV11-2	TRBJ2-5	-	TGTGCCAGCAGCTCAGGGTCTAGCGGGCACCGTAGGGAGACCCAGTACTTC	CASSSGSSGHRRETQYF
-	TRBV7-9	TRBJ1-1	medium-sized	TGTGCCAGCAGCCAGACGGTAGGCGACACTGAAGCTTTCTTT	CASSQTVGDTEAFF